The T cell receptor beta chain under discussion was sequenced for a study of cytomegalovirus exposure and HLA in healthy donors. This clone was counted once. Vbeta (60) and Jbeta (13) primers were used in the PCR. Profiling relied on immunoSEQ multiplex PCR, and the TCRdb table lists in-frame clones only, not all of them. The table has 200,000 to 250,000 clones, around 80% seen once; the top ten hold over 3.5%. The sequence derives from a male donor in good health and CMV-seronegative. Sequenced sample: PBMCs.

The chain's CDR3 is CASTPGGQKNEQYF. In DNA form, the CDR3 reads TGTGCCAGCACCCCCGGGGGACAGAAGAACGAGCAGTACTTC. The chain couples TRBV6-5 to TRBJ2-7, with D tentatively TRBD1 (7 bases). This CDR3 spans 14 amino acids. Deletions cut 7 bases from V and 5 bases from J, with 18 bases between. Germline-derived CDR1 and CDR2 are MNHEY and SVGAGI.